The clone carrying this T cell receptor beta chain has just one count. These data are taken from a study of blood T cell repertoires in COVID-19. Study-level background: From the United States, Italy and Spain came samples of acute and convalescent COVID-19. Nucleic acid was either cDNA or gDNA, and it came from T cells, B-cell-depleted T cells, or PBMCs.

Original analysis: Researchers report that nucleated cell counts were estimated from reference gene primer amplification. Only in-frame clones appear in the TCRdb table, and some are missing; sequencing was by immunoSEQ multiplex PCR. D and trimming come from the DNA, and the V and J calls and clone size come from that table. The table includes 200,000 or so clones, approximately 85% detected once. This CDR3 is 15 amino acids long. Germline assignment: CDR1 MDHEN and CDR2 SYDVKM. V was clipped by 5 bases and J by 5 bases; unmatched bases: 7. The material sequenced was peripheral blood. This chain links TRBV28 with TRBJ1-5, with TRBD1 matching 9 bases. This TCR derives from a man in his fifties who had recovered from COVID-19. CDR3 sequence (DNA): TGTGCCAGCAGTCCCAGTACAGGGGGCTATCAGCCCCAGCATTTT. Residues: CASSPSTGGYQPQHF.